What follows is one T cell receptor (beta chain) and its context. These data originate in a study of blood T cell repertoires in COVID-19. Study-wide background: Both acute and convalescent COVID-19 samples were obtained from the United States, Italy and Spain.

In the source study's methods: It was from reference gene primer amplification that nucleated cell counts were estimated. Measured with immunoSEQ multiplex PCR; TCRdb has only the in-frame clones, and not every one. V and J calls plus clone size are reproduced from that table; the DNA served to infer D and trimming. This table holds about 210,000 clones, 70% to 85% found once. V was shortened by 3 bases and J by 6 bases, with 10 bases between the two germline ends. The CDR3 extends over 13 amino acids. The germline V gene has CDR1 SEHNR and CDR2 FQNEAQ (reference sequence). The sequence derives from a man aged 45-65 years with active or convalescent COVID-19. This rearrangement joins TRBV7-9 to TRBJ2-3, with D tentatively TRBD2 (6 bases). The sample taken for sequencing was peripheral blood. DNA of the CDR3: TGTGCCAGCAGCTTGGGGGACTTGGATACGCAGTATTTT. It translates to CASSLGDLDTQYF.